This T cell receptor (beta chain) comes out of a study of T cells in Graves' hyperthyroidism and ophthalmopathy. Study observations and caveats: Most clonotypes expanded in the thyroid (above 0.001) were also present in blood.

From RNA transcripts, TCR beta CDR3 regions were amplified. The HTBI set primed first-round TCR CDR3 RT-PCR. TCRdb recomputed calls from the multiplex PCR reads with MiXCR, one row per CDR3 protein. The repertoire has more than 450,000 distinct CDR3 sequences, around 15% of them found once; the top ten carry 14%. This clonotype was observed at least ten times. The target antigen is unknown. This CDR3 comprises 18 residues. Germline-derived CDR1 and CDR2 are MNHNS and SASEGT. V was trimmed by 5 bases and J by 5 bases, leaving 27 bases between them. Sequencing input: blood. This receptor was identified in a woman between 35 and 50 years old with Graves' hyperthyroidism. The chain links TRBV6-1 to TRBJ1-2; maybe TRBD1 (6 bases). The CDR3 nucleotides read TGTGCCAGCAGTCCCGCCTCGCGACAGAACAGGGACTCGTATGGCTACACCTTC. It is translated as CASSPASRQNRDSYGYTF.